Shown below are 17 T cell receptor beta chains from a single sample sequenced in a study of blood T cell repertoires in COVID-19. Some clones are missing from TCRdb's copy, which holds only in-frame ones; the method was immunoSEQ multiplex PCR. The sample lists about 77,000 clones; approximately 80% were seen once. The sample consisted of peripheral blood. The receptors derive from a woman between 70 and 85 years old with acute or convalescent COVID-19.

This clone was seen a few times. This chain connects TRBV18 to TRBJ1-5; a weak D match, TRBD1 (6 bases). The CDR3 length is 16 residues. Germline values: CDR1 KGHSH, CDR2 LQKENI. Trimming removed 5 bases from V and 0 bases from J, with 14 bases in between. The CDR3 DNA follows: TGTGCCAGCTCATCCAACACAGGGACTAGCAATCAGCCCCAGCATTTT. Translation: CASSSNTGTSNQPQHF. Looking up the rest from reference TRBV18 and TRBJ1-5 gives the full variable domain: NAGVMQNPRHLVRRRGQEARLRCSPMKGHSHVYWYRQLPEEGLKFMVYLQKENIIDESGMPKERFSAEFPKEGPSILRIQQVVRGDSAAYFCASSSNTGTSNQPQHFGDGTRLSIL.

The V call is TRBV4-2, the J call TRBJ1-5; 7 bases map to TRBD1. V lost 0 bases, J lost 2 bases, and 4 bases stayed unmatched. Germline loops: CDR1 LGHNA, CDR2 YNFKEQ. The CDR3 runs 16 residues. CDR3 sequence reads: CASSQEVGGGNQPQHF. The DNA of the CDR3 is TGTGCCAGCAGCCAAGAGGTAGGGGGCGGCAATCAGCCCCAGCATTTT.

Here the CDR3 DNA reads TGTGCCAGCAGTGTGGTAGAAGAGACCCAGTACTTC. This gives the protein CASSVVEETQYF. V and J are TRBV2 and TRBJ2-5, with D hard to call. Germline V lookup: CDR1 SNHLY, CDR2 FYNNEI. The V end was cut by 4 bases, the J end by 3 bases, with 6 bases between. The CDR3 sequence is 12 residues long.

The rearrangement uses TRBV11-2 and TRBJ2-7; 11 bases are shared with TRBD2. The germline V gene encodes CDR1 SGHAT and CDR2 FQNNGV. The CDR3 sequence is 14 residues long. J was trimmed by 7 bases and V by 5 bases; bases with no gene match: 7. The CDR3 here is CASSVTSGGREQYF. The CDR3 DNA reads as TGTGCCAGCAGCGTTACTAGCGGGGGACGGGAGCAGTACTTC.

The chain carries TRBV9 and TRBJ1-1; D remains ambiguous. The CDR3 runs to 15 residues. V was pared by 0 bases and J by 0 bases, with 9 bases between. Germline loops: CDR1 SGDLS, CDR2 YYNGEE. This chain's CDR3 is CASSVGAPMNTEAFF. For the CDR3, the DNA is TGTGCCAGCAGCGTAGGTGCTCCTATGAACACTGAAGCTTTCTTT.

This clone was counted only a few times. V and J are TRBV19 and TRBJ1-1; TRBD1 aligns across 11 bases. CDR1 and CDR2 (germline): LNHDA, SQIVND (reference sequence). The CDR3 totals 14 residues. After removal of 6 bases from V and 6 bases from J, the junction contained 6 bases not matched to a gene. The CDR3 DNA reads TGTGCCAGTAGATTCCGGGACAGGGGGGCTGAAGCTTTCTTT. Translated, it gives CASRFRDRGAEAFF. Looking up the rest from reference TRBV19 and TRBJ1-1 gives the full variable domain: DGGITQSPKYLFRKEGQNVTLSCEQNLNHDAMYWYRQDPGQGLRLIYYSQIVNDFQKGDIAEGYSVSREKKESFPLTVTSAQKNPTAFYLCASRFRDRGAEAFFGQGTRLTVV.

This chain uses TRBV7-9 with TRBJ2-6; no reliable D call. The CDR3 totals 15 residues. The V end lost 1 base, the J end lost 3 bases, and 7 bases lay between the germline ends. Germline lookup yields CDR1 SEHNR and CDR2 FQNEAQ (reference sequence). This CDR3 reads CASSLGGLGANVLTF. The DNA for the CDR3 is TGTGCCAGCAGCTTAGGCGGCCTTGGGGCCAACGTCCTGACTTTC.

This rearrangement joins TRBV15 to TRBJ1-1, with 7 bases matching TRBD1. V trimming: 2 bases; J trimming: 5 bases; junction bases outside the gene matches: 8. The CDR3 is 15 residues long. Germline V gene data show CDR1 as LNHNV and CDR2 as YYDKDF (reference sequence). The CDR3 region has the DNA TGTGCCACCAGCAGATCCATACAGGGGAGGACTGAAGCTTTCTTT. It translates to CATSRSIQGRTEAFF.

This rearrangement joins TRBV21-1 to TRBJ2-5; the table's D gene call, TRBD1, was not cross checked with the DNA. TRBV21-1 counts as a pseudogene. The CDR3 is 16 residues long. The CDR3 here is CASSKTYRAQGETQYF. In DNA form, the CDR3 reads TGTGCCAGCAGCAAAACCTACAGGGCACAGGGGGAGACCCAGTACTTC.

A few counts support this clone. The V and J genes are TRBV7-2 and TRBJ2-3, with TRBD2 identical over 15 bases. This CDR3 spans 17 amino acids. The germline CDR1 and CDR2 sequences are SGHTA and FQGNSA. V lost 4 bases to trimming and J lost 4 bases; unmatched junction nucleotides: 6. The CDR3 reads CASSSTGLAGGPDTQYF. CDR3 DNA sequence: TGTGCCAGCAGCTCAACGGGACTAGCGGGGGGCCCAGATACGCAGTATTTT.

V and J are TRBV3-1 (or the pseudogene TRBV3-2) and TRBJ1-2; maybe TRBD1 (6 bases). This CDR3 has 14 residues. The V end was cut by 6 bases, the J end by 2 bases, with 13 bases between. Germline-derived CDR1 and CDR2 are LGHDT and YNNKEL (reference sequence). The CDR3, as DNA: TGTGCCAGCAGGGGCGGACAGATCAACTATGGCTACACCTTC. Amino acid sequence: CASRGGQINYGYTF.

The J gene is TRBJ2-7, the V gene TRBV10-3; no firm D call. The CDR3 is made up of 13 amino acids. CDR1 and CDR2 from the germline V gene are ENHRY and SYGVKD. Trimming stripped 6 bases from V and 5 bases from J, with 14 bases between. The CDR3 loop is CAIRTHDRDEQYF. DNA for the CDR3: TGTGCCATCAGGACGCACGATCGGGACGAGCAGTACTTC.

This sequence joins TRBV12-3 or TRBV12-4 and TRBJ1-4; D is unresolved. V dropped 2 bases and J dropped 8 bases, with 9 bases sitting between them. The CDR3 contains 13 residues. The chain's CDR3 is CASSLNGGEKLFF. DNA of the CDR3: TGTGCCAGCAGTTTAAACGGCGGAGAAAAACTGTTTTTT.

To note about this clone: The junction departs from the called germline gene at one end, perhaps through a read error. This chain links TRBV27 with TRBJ2-2, with TRBD1 as a possible D gene (5 bases). The length of the CDR3 is 18 residues. Germline lookup yields CDR1 MNHEY and CDR2 SMNVEV (reference sequence). The CDR3 sequence: CASSLSPDSPLDTGELFF. Here the CDR3 DNA reads TGTGCCAGCAGTCTATCACCCGACAGCCCTCTAGACACCGGGGAGCTGTTTTTT.

V and J are TRBV5-4 and TRBJ1-2, with 8 bases identical to TRBD1. V lost 3 bases to trimming and J lost 4 bases; unmatched junction nucleotides: 2. The V gene's germline CDR1 is SGHNT and CDR2 YYREEE (reference sequence). The CDR3 spans 13 residues. The CDR3 DNA reads as TGTGCCAGCAGCTCGACAGGGGTCTATGGCTACACCTTC. Residues: CASSSTGVYGYTF.

This clone has more than one count but fewer than ten. J is TRBJ2-1 and V is TRBV19; 8 bases line up with TRBD2. This CDR3 has 14 residues. V shed 7 bases and J 7 bases; nucleotides not matched to a gene: 9. The germline gives CDR1 LNHDA, CDR2 SQIVND (reference sequence). CDR3 DNA sequence: TGTGCCAGTACGAGCGGGGGCCGTGGAAATGAGCAGTTCTTC. Encoded protein: CASTSGGRGNEQFF.

This clone came up once. In nucleotides, the CDR3 is TGTGCCAGCAGCCATAGTGAGTACGAGCAGTACTTC. Encoded protein: CASSHSEYEQYF. J is TRBJ2-7 and V is TRBV3-1 (or the pseudogene TRBV3-2); D remains unclear. The CDR3 totals 12 residues. The V gene's germline CDR1 is LGHDT and CDR2 YNNKEL (reference sequence). Trimming removed 3 bases from V and 4 bases from J, with 7 bases in between.